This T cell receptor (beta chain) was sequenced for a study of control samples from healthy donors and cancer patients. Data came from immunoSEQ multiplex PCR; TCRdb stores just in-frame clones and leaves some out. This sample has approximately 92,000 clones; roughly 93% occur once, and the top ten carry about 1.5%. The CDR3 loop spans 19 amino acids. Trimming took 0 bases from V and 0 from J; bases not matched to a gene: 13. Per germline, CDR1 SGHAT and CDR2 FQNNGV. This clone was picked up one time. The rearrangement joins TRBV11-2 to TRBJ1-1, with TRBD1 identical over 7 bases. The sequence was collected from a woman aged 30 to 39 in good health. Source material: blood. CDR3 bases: TGTGCCAGCAGCTTAGATTCTCGACAGGGTAGTAGGATGAACACTGAAGCTTTCTTT. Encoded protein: CASSLDSRQGSRMNTEAFF.